The present entry profiles one T cell receptor (beta chain) with its context. This sample is drawn from a study of patients and donors after allogeneic stem cell transplantation. TCRdb itself ran the RT-PCR reads through MiXCR, one entry per CDR3 protein. This sample has 160,000 or so distinct CDR3 sequences, with more than 20% found just once. This CDR3 comprises 14 residues. V was cut by 3 bases and J by 4 bases, with 12 bases left in between. The germline V gene encodes CDR1 PRHDT and CDR2 FYEKMQ (reference sequence). The rearrangement uses TRBV13 and TRBJ1-2; no definite D call. Sequencing was carried out using blood, either unsorted or a sorted T cell fraction (not recorded which). The receptor was derived from a human donor who was either an allogeneic HSCT recipient or a stem cell or donor lymphocyte infusion donor (not recorded which). It is not recorded whose cells these are; they may come from a transplant donor. The CDR3 loop is CASSLGIGRYGYTF. CDR3 bases: TGTGCCAGCAGCTTGGGGATAGGGCGCTATGGCTACACCTTC.